Listed below are T cell receptor beta chains from one sample, sequenced in a study of T cells expressing NK-cell markers. TCRdb re-called the 5' RACE reads and gives one entry per CDR3 protein, without DNA. This table lists almost 450,000 distinct CDR3 sequences. Sequencing input: blood T cells: a sorted CD56 or NKG2C T cell subset, CD4+ or CD8+ T cells, or bulk PBMC T cells (not recorded which). Receptors were obtained from a woman aged 18 to 75 in good health. Each CDR3 is given with its conserved first and last residue. Each record gives: J gene, V gene, CDR3 protein.

>TRBJ2-1|TRBV29-1
CSGRLDYNEQFF
>TRBJ2-7|TRBV28
CASSFRLSQPYEQYF
>TRBJ2-7|TRBV4-3
CASSQDGRVIDEQYF
>TRBJ1-1|TRBV11-2
CASSFTVNTEAFF
>TRBJ1-1|TRBV6-1
CATREGAGNTEAFF
>TRBJ2-2|TRBV5-1
CASSLARPGGELFF
>TRBJ2-1|TRBV4-3
CASSQVWAVSYNEQFF
>TRBJ2-3|TRBV24-1
CATSDGPRLGPTQYF
>TRBJ2-3|TRBV5-1
CASGRAGAVTDTQYF
>TRBJ1-5|TRBV20-1
CSASGQGGNQPQHF
>TRBJ2-1|TRBV9
CASSVEGWGNNEQFF
>TRBJ1-2|TRBV2
CASGGAENLYIYGYAF
>TRBJ1-6|TRBV19
CASCESNNSPLHF
>TRBJ1-1|TRBV5-1
CASSFQPAGEAFF
>TRBJ2-1|TRBV12-3/TRBV12-4
CASSRDGTSGYNEQFF
>TRBJ1-1|TRBV14
CASNLITGVNTEAFF
>TRBJ1-6|TRBV20-1
CSLGPNNSPLHF
>TRBJ1-3|TRBV29-1
CSVAYGNSGNTIYF
>TRBJ1-1|TRBV20-1
CSASIRETEAFF
>TRBJ1-1|TRBV6-1
CASSEWQAVPEAFF
>TRBJ1-6|TRBV6-1
CASSNGGTENSPLHF
>TRBJ2-3|TRBV4-2
CASSQRTRDTQYF
>TRBJ2-1|TRBV28
CASSFPQGRQQFF
>TRBJ2-2|TRBV5-1
CASSLGDLTGELFF
>TRBJ2-2|TRBV7-9
CASSLWAGSTGELFF
>TRBJ2-1|TRBV24-1
CATSDPPATRNEQFF
>TRBJ2-5|TRBV29-1
CSVEDHRSPRETQYF
>TRBJ2-3|TRBV7-9
CASSSVRGRLTDTQYF
>TRBJ2-5|TRBV5-1
CASSLDAGSPQETQYF
>TRBJ1-3|TRBV12-3/TRBV12-4
CASSQTGSAGNTIYF
>TRBJ2-1|TRBV25-1
CASSGSRGRYNEQFF
>TRBJ1-1|TRBV18
CASSPPVRGAEAFF
>TRBJ2-3|TRBV18
CASSLDRKLTDTQYF
>TRBJ1-5|TRBV25-1
CASSELSAGNQPQHF
>TRBJ2-1|TRBV20-1
CSARETSGGYNEQFF
>TRBJ2-1|TRBV19
CASRQQSGSYNEQFF
>TRBJ2-4|TRBV7-2
CASSLVSAGGPRNIQYF
>TRBJ2-1|TRBV9
CASNIAGTYNEQFF
>TRBJ2-5|TRBV19
CASSTPPPGIETQYF
>TRBJ2-1|TRBV24-1
CATSDPDRVGEQFF
>TRBJ2-7|TRBV30
CAAVGGVYEQYF